The sequence of this TCR beta chain was determined in a study of CD8+ T cells in alopecia areata. Findings of the study overall: Scalp data also include sequences from resident alphabeta T cells of normal skin. Greater clonality was observed in lesional scalp samples, especially alopecia totalis/universalis, versus normal scalp. Among patients, TCR sharing was less clear than in mice, a difference possibly due in part to HLA diversity in the patient population.

PBMCs were stained for CD3, CD4 and CD8, and CD4+ and CD8+ T cells were sorted. Following extraction, RNA underwent reverse transcription to cDNA, which served as the sequencing template. Using immunoSEQ multiplex PCR, the repertoire was profiled, and TCRdb retains in-frame clones only, with some absent. The table includes about 140,000 clones, 51% detected once. In regard to this clone: What it binds is not known.

The TCR originated in a human donor with alopecia areata. Sequenced here: CD4+ T cells sorted from blood, sampled at week 0.

The CDR3 DNA reads as TGCGCCAGCAGCCAAGGTATAAGCCGGGGCGATGGGGGCTATGGCTACACCTTC. This gives the protein CASSQGISRGDGGYGYTF. This chain joins TRBV4-1 and TRBJ1-2; a possible D gene is TRBD1 (5 bases). The CDR3 covers 18 residues. The V gene's germline CDR1 is MGHRA and CDR2 YSYEKL. The V end was cut by 1 base, the J end by 4 bases, with 22 bases between.